This entry lists 16 T cell receptor beta chains sequenced from one sample in a study of graft-versus-host responses after intestinal transplantation (dated by TCRdb to the early 2020s). Libraries were constructed by the immunoSEQ multiplex PCR assay. TCRdb retrieved this table from immuneACCESS and kept in-frame rearrangements only. Not all clones are present; in checked studies, unresolved V genes account for under half, and no reason is known for the remainder. The sample records fewer than 150,000 clones, 90% to 95% of which are singletons. The ten largest clones add up to under 0.2% of the sample. No antigen has been assigned to these receptors. The time point label corresponds to: cells obtained before transplantation from donor or recipient. The source was unstimulated CD4+ T cells sorted from spleen or lymph node cells, collected before intestinal transplant. The origin of the receptors is a human donor who received an intestinal transplant.

The V gene is TRBV30, the J gene TRBJ1-5, with a tentative D call TRBD1 (6 bases). The CDR3 runs to 17 residues. Trimming removed 2 bases from V and 3 bases from J, with 20 bases in between. Germline V lookup: CDR1 GTSNPN, CDR2 SVGIG (reference sequence). In DNA, the CDR3 is TGTGCCTGGAGTCAAGCACTCCTGACAGGCTCCAATCAGCCCCAGCATTTT. Its protein is CAWSQALLTGSNQPQHF.

V and J are TRBV5-1 and TRBJ1-2, with D perhaps TRBD1 (6 bases). The V and J ends lost 4 bases and 4 bases respectively, with 14 bases between them. This CDR3 contains 14 residues. Germline CDR1 reads SGHRS; CDR2 reads YFSETQ. The CDR3 sequence: CASSQADSSYGYTF. The CDR3 bases are TGCGCCAGCAGCCAAGCGGACAGCTCCTATGGCTACACCTTC.

This chain links TRBV5-6 with TRBJ2-4; possibly TRBD2 for D (5 bases). CDR3 length equals 16 residues. The germline gives CDR1 SGHDT, CDR2 YYEEEE. The V and J ends lost 3 bases and 2 bases respectively, with 15 bases between them. The DNA for the CDR3 is TGTGCCAGCAGCTCCACGCCGGGGAGAACCAAAAACATTCAGTACTTC. Translating gives CASSSTPGRTKNIQYF.

This clone showed up just once. This sequence joins TRBV5-4 and TRBJ2-4; 9 bases are a match to TRBD2. The CDR3 has 15 amino acids. CDR1 SGHNT and CDR2 YYREEE come from the germline V gene (reference sequence). The J segment lost 7 bases and the V segment lost 4 bases, leaving 9 bases of the junction unmatched. CDR3 amino acids: CASSPWGRGGNIQYF. DNA of the CDR3: TGTGCCAGCAGCCCATGGGGGCGGGGGGGTAACATTCAGTACTTC.

V gene TRBV9 combines with J gene TRBJ1-2, with unresolved D. Germline V gene sequence: CDR1 SGDLS, CDR2 YYNGEE. Trimming cost V 3 bases and J 5 bases, with 11 bases left between them. The CDR3 has 13 residues. The DNA of the CDR3 is TGTGCCAGCAGCGGCGGACCGGGGTATGGCTACACCTTC. Encoded protein: CASSGGPGYGYTF.

V and J are TRBV6-6 and TRBJ2-7, with TRBD1 matching 8 bases. With V trimmed by 6 bases and J by 3 bases, 7 bases remained unmatched. CDR1 and CDR2 (germline): MNHNY, SVGAGI (reference sequence). The CDR3 spans 14 residues. The DNA for the CDR3 is TGTGCCAGCAGCACTCGGGACAGGCACTACGAGCAGTACTTC. This gives the protein CASSTRDRHYEQYF.

The chain links TRBV5-6 to TRBJ2-5; D is perhaps TRBD1 or TRBD2 (5 bases each). This CDR3 is built from 11 residues. Germline CDR1 and CDR2: SGHDT and YYEEEE. The ends were cut back, 2 bases at V and 7 bases at J, with 6 bases in the middle. CDR3 loop: CASSFGGTQYF. CDR3 DNA sequence: TGTGCCAGCAGCTTTGGGGGGACCCAGTACTTC.

This clone was counted a few times. CDR3 sequence: CAISESSGTGGAEGYTF. As DNA, the CDR3 is TGTGCCATCAGTGAGTCTTCCGGGACAGGGGGCGCGGAGGGCTACACCTTC. This rearrangement joins TRBV10-3 to TRBJ1-2, with 12 positions matching TRBD1. CDR1 is ENHRY and CDR2 is SYGVKD in the germline V gene. V lost 0 bases and J lost 8; bases outside the gene matches: 10. The CDR3 is 17 amino acids.

V and J are TRBV11-2 and TRBJ2-3; D gene unclear. From germline, CDR1 is SGHAT and CDR2 FQNNGV. This CDR3 has 13 amino acids. Trimming removed 1 base at V and 2 bases at J, with 4 bases between. The CDR3 loop is CASSLVHTDTQYF. CDR3 coding DNA: TGTGCCAGCAGCTTAGTACACACAGATACGCAGTATTTT.

V is TRBV21-1 and J is TRBJ2-5; the table gives TRBD1 as D, unverified against the DNA. TRBV21-1 is a pseudogene segment. CDR3 size: 14 residues. This CDR3 reads CASNTVTVSETQYF. DNA for the CDR3: TGTGCCAGCAACACGGTGACAGTTTCAGAGACCCAGTACTTC.

This chain uses TRBV27 with TRBJ1-5, with 8 bases matching TRBD1. J was trimmed by 4 bases and V by 5 bases; bases with no gene match: 1. Germline lookup yields CDR1 MNHEY and CDR2 SMNVEV (reference sequence). CDR3 length equals 13 residues. CDR3 nucleotide sequence: TGTGCCAGCAGTGGGACAGGTAATCAGCCCCAGCATTTT. Protein sequence: CASSGTGNQPQHF.

The V and J genes are TRBV18 and TRBJ2-2; D remains ambiguous. The ends were cut back, 0 bases at V and 2 bases at J, with 19 bases in the middle. CDR1 is KGHSH and CDR2 is LQKENI in the germline V gene. This CDR3 contains 19 residues. CDR3 coding DNA: TGTGCCAGCTCACCACCGGGCAGACTCTCAACTTATAACACCGGGGAGCTGTTTTTT. Protein: CASSPPGRLSTYNTGELFF.

The chain uses TRBV7-9 and TRBJ2-2, with a tentative D call TRBD1 (6 bases). CDR3 length equals 15 residues. CDR1 is SEHNR and CDR2 is FQNEAQ in the germline V gene (reference sequence). V shed 2 bases and J shed 4 bases, with 11 bases lying between them. As DNA, the CDR3 is TGTGCCAGCAGCTTATTGGGACATAGCACCGGGGAGCTGTTTTTT. Translated, it gives CASSLLGHSTGELFF.

The chain has TRBV6-1 and TRBJ2-7; TRBD1 or TRBD2 may be the D gene (5 bases each). V lost 8 bases and J 0 bases, leaving 11 bases between the germline ends. Germline V gene lookup returns CDR1 MNHNS and CDR2 SASEGT. The CDR3 has 13 residues. As DNA, the CDR3 is TGTGCCAGCCGACGGGGACGCTCCTACGAGCAGTACTTC. Its translation is CASRRGRSYEQYF.

This chain's CDR3 is CASRTGREQYF. CDR3 bases: TGCGCCAGCCGGACAGGTAGAGAGCAGTACTTC. V and J are TRBV10-2 and TRBJ2-7; 7 bases fit TRBD1. The trim removed 8 bases at V and 7 bases at J, leaving 5 bases unmatched. Germline CDR1 WSHSY, CDR2 SAAADI. The CDR3 runs to 11 residues.

The V and J genes are TRBV20-1 and TRBJ2-2; D is undetermined. There are 11 residues in the CDR3. V lost 5 bases, J lost 7 bases, and 8 bases lay in between. CDR1 DFQATT and CDR2 SNEGSKA come from the germline V gene (reference sequence). The CDR3 reads CSARLFGELFF. DNA for the CDR3: TGCAGTGCTCGCCTATTCGGGGAGCTGTTTTTT.